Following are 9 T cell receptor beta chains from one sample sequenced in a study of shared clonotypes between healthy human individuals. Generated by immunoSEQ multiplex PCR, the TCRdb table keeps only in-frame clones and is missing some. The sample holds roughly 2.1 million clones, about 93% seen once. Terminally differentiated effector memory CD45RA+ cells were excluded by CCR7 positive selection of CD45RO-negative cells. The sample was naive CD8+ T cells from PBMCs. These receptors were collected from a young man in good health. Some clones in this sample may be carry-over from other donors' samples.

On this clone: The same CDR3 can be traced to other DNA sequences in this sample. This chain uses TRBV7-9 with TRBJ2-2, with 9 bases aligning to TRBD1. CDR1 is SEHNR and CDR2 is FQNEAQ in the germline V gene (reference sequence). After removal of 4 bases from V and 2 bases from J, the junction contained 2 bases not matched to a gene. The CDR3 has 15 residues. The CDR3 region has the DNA TGTGCCAGCAGCTCGGACAGGGGTAACACCGGGGAGCTGTTTTTT. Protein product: CASSSDRGNTGELFF.

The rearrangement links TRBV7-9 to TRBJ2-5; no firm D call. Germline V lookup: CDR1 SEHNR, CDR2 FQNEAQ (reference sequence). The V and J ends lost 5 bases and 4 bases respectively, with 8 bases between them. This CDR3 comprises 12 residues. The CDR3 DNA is TGTGCCAGCAGCAAAGGTATAGAGACCCAGTACTTC. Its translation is CASSKGIETQYF.

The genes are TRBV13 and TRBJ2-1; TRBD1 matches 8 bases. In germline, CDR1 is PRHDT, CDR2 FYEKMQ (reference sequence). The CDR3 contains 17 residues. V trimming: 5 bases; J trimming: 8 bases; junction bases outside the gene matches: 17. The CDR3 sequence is CASSTAGQGMSRDEQFF. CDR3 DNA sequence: TGTGCCAGCAGCACCGCCGGACAGGGAATGAGTCGGGATGAGCAGTTCTTC.

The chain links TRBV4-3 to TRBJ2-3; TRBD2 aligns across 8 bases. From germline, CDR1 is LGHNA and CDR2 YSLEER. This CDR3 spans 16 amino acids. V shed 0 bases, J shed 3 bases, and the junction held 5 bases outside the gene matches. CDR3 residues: CASSQDWSGRTDTQYF. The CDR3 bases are TGCGCCAGCAGCCAAGATTGGAGCGGGAGAACAGATACGCAGTATTTT.

CDR3: CATSRGGTGEAGVNNEQFF. The CDR3 DNA reads TGTGCCACCAGCAGAGGCGGGACAGGGGAAGCGGGAGTTAACAATGAGCAGTTCTTC. The rearrangement uses TRBV15 and TRBJ2-1, with TRBD1 identical over 10 bases. Germline lookup yields CDR1 LNHNV and CDR2 YYDKDF (reference sequence). The CDR3 is 19 amino acids. The J segment lost 5 bases and the V segment lost 1 base, leaving 14 bases of the junction unmatched. The full variable domain, with the rest looked up from reference TRBV15 and TRBJ2-1, is DAMVIQNPRYQVTQFGKPVTLSCSQTLNHNVMYWYQQKSSQAPKLLFHYYDKDFNNEADTPDNFQSRRPNTSFCFLDIRSPGLGDTAMYLCATSRGGTGEAGVNNEQFFGPGTRLTVL.

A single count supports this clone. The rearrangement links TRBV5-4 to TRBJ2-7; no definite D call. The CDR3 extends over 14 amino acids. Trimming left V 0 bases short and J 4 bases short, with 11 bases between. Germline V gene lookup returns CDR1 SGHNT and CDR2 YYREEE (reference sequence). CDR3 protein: CASSLEAEAYEQYF. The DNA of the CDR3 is TGTGCCAGCAGCTTGGAGGCCGAAGCTTACGAGCAGTACTTC.

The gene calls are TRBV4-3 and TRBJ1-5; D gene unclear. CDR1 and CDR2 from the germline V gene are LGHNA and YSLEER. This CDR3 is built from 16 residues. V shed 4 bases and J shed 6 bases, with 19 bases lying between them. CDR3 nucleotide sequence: TGCGCCAGCAGCCCTAATTGGCCGGGAAGCCCTCAGCCCCAGCATTTT. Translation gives CASSPNWPGSPQPQHF.

This CDR3 is CASSSSGLARSYNEQFF. The CDR3 nucleotides read TGCGCCAGCAGCTCCTCGGGACTGGCCCGCTCCTACAATGAGCAGTTCTTC. The rearrangement uses TRBV5-1 and TRBJ2-1; D may be TRBD2 (6 bases). CDR3 length equals 17 residues. CDR1 and CDR2 from the germline V gene are SGHRS and YFSETQ. The V end was cut by 3 bases, the J end by 0 bases, with 16 bases between.

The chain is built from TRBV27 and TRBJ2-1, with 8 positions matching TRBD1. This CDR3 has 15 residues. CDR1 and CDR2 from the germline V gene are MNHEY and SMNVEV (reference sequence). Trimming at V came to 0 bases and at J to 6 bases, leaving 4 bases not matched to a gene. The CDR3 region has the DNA TGTGCCAGCAGTTTATCCGGGACAGGCCGCAATGAGCAGTTCTTC. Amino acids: CASSLSGTGRNEQFF.